This T cell receptor beta chain is from a study of response to subunit inactivated influenza vaccine. Using its own MiXCR run on the RT-PCR reads, TCRdb lists one record per CDR3 protein. The sample has hundreds of thousands of distinct CDR3 sequences, 15% to 18% seen once; the top ten hold approximately 10%. Overall study results and limits: The study's authors posited that every seasonal influenza vaccination enlists few new T cells.

V lost 3 bases to trimming and J lost 1 base; unmatched junction nucleotides: 3. CDR3 length equals 14 residues. Germline V CDR1 and CDR2: SGHRS, YFSETQ. Comments on this clonotype: Its antigen is still unknown.

The clonotype comes from a man over 45 who received an inactivated influenza vaccine. This sample comprised PBMCs from blood, obtained 11 to 12 days after vaccination. The chain uses TRBV5-1 and TRBJ1-2; 7 nucleotides agree with TRBD1. The CDR3 DNA is TGCGCCAGCAGCTCGGGACAGCTTAACTATGGCTACACCTTC. Translated, it gives CASSSGQLNYGYTF.